This entry lists 31 T cell receptor beta chains sequenced from one sample in a study of shared clonotypes between healthy human individuals. Terminally differentiated effector memory CD45RA+ cells were excluded from the naive CD8 cells, which were CD45RO-negative and positively selected for CCR7. Clones were sequenced by immunoSEQ multiplex PCR, and TCRdb holds only the in-frame ones, with some missing. The sample shows roughly 2.1 million clones, 90% to 95% of them seen only once. Sequenced sample: naive CD8+ T cells from PBMCs. The receptors originated from a man between 18 and 35 years old in good health. Some clones in this sample may be carry-over from other donors' samples.

V gene TRBV7-9 combines with J gene TRBJ2-1; 14 bases are shared with TRBD2. In germline, CDR1 is SEHNR, CDR2 FQNEAQ (reference sequence). Trimming at V came to 5 bases and at J to 9 bases, leaving 9 bases not matched to a gene. The CDR3 length is 16 residues. In DNA form, the CDR3 reads TGTGCCAGCAGCCATATGGGACTAGCGGGAGTAGGTGAGCAGTTCTTC. Translation gives CASSHMGLAGVGEQFF.

The rearrangement links TRBV5-1 to TRBJ2-1, with a tentative D call TRBD1 (5 bases). Trimming cost V 3 bases and J 4 bases, with 11 bases left between them. The germline V gene encodes CDR1 SGHRS and CDR2 YFSETQ. CDR3 length: 14 residues. The CDR3 sequence is CASSSLDRYNEQFF. CDR3 in DNA: TGCGCCAGCAGCTCATTAGACAGATACAATGAGCAGTTCTTC. The full variable domain, its missing parts supplied by reference TRBV5-1 and TRBJ2-1, is KAGVTQTPRYLIKTRGQQVTLSCSPISGHRSVSWYQQTPGQGLQFLFEYFSETQRNKGNFPGRFSGRQFSNSRSEMNVSTLELGDSALYLCASSSLDRYNEQFFGPGTRLTVL.

CDR3 DNA sequence: TGTGCCACCCAACCGGACAGGGGGTTGTCTGAAGCTTTCTTT. It specifies CATQPDRGLSEAFF. V is TRBV2 and J is TRBJ1-1; 10 bases are shared with TRBD1. The V gene's germline CDR1 is SNHLY and CDR2 FYNNEI. V trimming: 10 bases; J trimming: 6 bases; junction bases outside the gene matches: 11. The CDR3 sequence is 14 residues long.

The J gene is TRBJ1-2, the V gene TRBV18, with D unclear. Trimming cost V 1 base and J 3 bases, with 9 bases left between them. Per germline, CDR1 KGHSH and CDR2 LQKENI. The CDR3 is made up of 14 amino acids. The CDR3 reads CASSPQREDYGYTF. The CDR3 DNA follows: TGTGCCAGCTCACCACAGCGCGAGGACTATGGCTACACCTTC.

The V and J genes are TRBV5-1 and TRBJ2-3; the D gene could be TRBD1 or TRBD2 (6 bases each). V was trimmed by 2 bases and J by 4 bases, leaving 17 bases between them. Looked up from germline, CDR1 is SGHRS and CDR2 is YFSETQ. This CDR3 is 16 amino acids long. The DNA of the CDR3 is TGCGCCAGCAGCTTTTCGGAAGGGGGGAACGCAGATACGCAGTATTTT. Translation: CASSFSEGGNADTQYF.

A note on this clone: At the DNA level, this CDR3 is encoded by other sequences in the same sample as well. The chain is built from TRBV19 and TRBJ1-1; D is undetermined. This CDR3 is built from 15 residues. Trimming took 1 base from V and 0 from J, leaving 9 bases between them. In germline, CDR1 is LNHDA, CDR2 SQIVND (reference sequence). The CDR3 reads CASSIGTGMNTEAFF. The DNA of the CDR3 is TGTGCCAGTAGTATAGGGACGGGTATGAACACTGAAGCTTTCTTT.

The chain uses TRBV7-2 and TRBJ2-2; D may be TRBD1 (5 bases). This CDR3 is 17 amino acids long. Trimming shortened V by 5 bases and J by 0 bases, and 16 bases separated the two germline ends. Germline-derived CDR1 and CDR2 are SGHTA and FQGNSA. The CDR3 protein is CASSPKGYGTNTGELFF. CDR3 nucleotide sequence: TGTGCCAGCAGCCCGAAGGGGTATGGGACGAACACCGGGGAGCTGTTTTTT.

This clone was detected a few times. The chain recombines TRBV5-1 with TRBJ1-2; a weak D match, TRBD1 (6 bases). Germline V lookup: CDR1 SGHRS, CDR2 YFSETQ. The CDR3 has 15 amino acids. Trimming left V 1 base short and J 3 bases short, with 13 bases between. The CDR3 is CASSLHRALDYGYTF. The CDR3 DNA follows: TGCGCCAGCAGCTTGCACAGGGCTTTGGACTATGGCTACACCTTC.

This clone was observed once. V is TRBV7-2 and J is TRBJ2-7; tentatively, D is TRBD2 (5 bases). The germline gives CDR1 SGHTA, CDR2 FQGNSA. The ends were cut back, 5 bases at V and 2 bases at J, with 7 bases in the middle. There are 12 residues in the CDR3. CDR3 sequence: CASSLEAYEQYF. CDR3 nucleotide sequence: TGTGCCAGCAGCCTGGAGGCCTACGAGCAGTACTTC.

The V gene is TRBV11-1, the J gene TRBJ2-1; no clear D. Germline V gene sequence: CDR1 SGHAT, CDR2 FQDESV (reference sequence). The CDR3 length is 14 residues. Between the trimmed V and J ends, which lost 1 base and 8 bases, there was a span of 12 bases. In nucleotides, the CDR3 is TGTGCCAGCAGCTTAGGGACCCGAGGCTATGAGCAGTTCTTC. Encoded protein: CASSLGTRGYEQFF.

Turning to this clone: Other DNA sequences from this sample encode an identical CDR3 as well. This chain joins TRBV5-1 and TRBJ1-2; D may be TRBD1 (6 bases). Germline V gives CDR1 SGHRS, CDR2 YFSETQ. CDR3 size: 14 residues. V lost 0 bases and J lost 2, with 8 bases in between. CDR3 nucleotide sequence: TGCGCCAGCAGCTTGGAAGGGGGGAACTATGGCTACACCTTC. Its translation: CASSLEGGNYGYTF.

The V and J genes are TRBV9 and TRBJ1-1; D is perhaps TRBD1 (6 bases). The CDR3 is 14 amino acids. The V end was cut by 5 bases, the J end by 0 bases, with 11 bases between. Per germline, CDR1 SGDLS and CDR2 YYNGEE. The CDR3 nucleotides read TGTGCCAGCAGGCGAGGGGGGATGAACACTGAAGCTTTCTTT. This translates into CASRRGGMNTEAFF.

The chain is built from TRBV7-8 and TRBJ2-5; TRBD2 agrees at 7 bases. Trimming removed 1 base from V and 4 bases from J; junction bases left unmatched: 9. Per the germline V gene, CDR1 is SGHVS and CDR2 is FQNEAQ. The CDR3 is made up of 16 amino acids. The CDR3 nucleotides are TGTGCCAGCAGCTTAGTAGCGGGTTTGTCTCGAGAGACCCAGTACTTC. Protein: CASSLVAGLSRETQYF.

The rearrangement uses TRBV5-1 and TRBJ2-1, with TRBD1 identical over 9 bases. The germline V gene has CDR1 SGHRS and CDR2 YFSETQ. With 4 bases clipped from V and 5 bases from J, the junction kept 10 bases outside the gene matches. The CDR3 has 16 amino acids. CDR3 region: CASSDARDRVNNEQFF. The CDR3 region has the DNA TGCGCCAGCAGCGATGCCCGGGACAGGGTCAACAATGAGCAGTTCTTC.

V gene TRBV6-5 combines with J gene TRBJ2-7, with D possibly TRBD1 on 6 matching bases. The CDR3 contains 15 residues. The germline V gene encodes CDR1 MNHEY and CDR2 SVGAGI. Trimming removed 0 bases at V and 0 bases at J, with 9 bases between. CDR3 loop: CASSYSQGSSYEQYF. DNA for the CDR3: TGTGCCAGCAGTTACTCTCAGGGGTCCTCCTACGAGCAGTACTTC.

This chain uses TRBV15 with TRBJ2-3; unclear D gene. Germline V CDR1 and CDR2: LNHNV, YYDKDF (reference sequence). This CDR3 has 18 amino acids. V lost 0 bases, J lost 4 bases, and 20 bases lay in between. In DNA form, the CDR3 reads TGTGCCACCAGCAGAGATCGTCAGTCTAGTTTAACCGCAGATACGCAGTATTTT. Translated: CATSRDRQSSLTADTQYF.

The CDR3 sequence: CASSLEDRGVRDTQYF. As DNA, the CDR3 is TGTGCCAGCAGCTTAGAAGACAGGGGAGTAAGAGATACGCAGTATTTT. V gene TRBV7-2 combines with J gene TRBJ2-3, with TRBD1 matching over 8 bases. V lost 1 base and J lost 5; bases outside the gene matches: 8. Per the germline V gene, CDR1 is SGHTA and CDR2 is FQGNSA. CDR3 length equals 16 residues.

The chain joins TRBV25-1 to TRBJ2-7, with TRBD2 identical over 10 bases. J gave up 2 bases and V 5 bases, and 9 bases lay outside the gene matches. The germline gives CDR1 MGHDK, CDR2 SYGVNS. The CDR3 is made up of 16 amino acids. CDR3 in amino acids: CASSPLAGASAYEQYF. The CDR3 DNA reads TGTGCCAGCAGTCCGCTAGCGGGAGCCTCGGCCTACGAGCAGTACTTC.

The chain joins TRBV5-1 to TRBJ2-1; possible D gene TRBD2, 7 bases. The germline CDR1 and CDR2 sequences are SGHRS and YFSETQ. V lost 4 bases to trimming and J lost 8 bases, with 19 bases between them. There are 15 residues in the CDR3. The CDR3 spells CASSLRGGERDEQFF. CDR3 DNA: TGCGCCAGCAGCCTGAGGGGGGGCGAGAGAGATGAGCAGTTCTTC.

The chain is built from TRBV5-4 and TRBJ2-7; tentatively, D is TRBD1 (6 bases). Germline V lookup: CDR1 SGHNT, CDR2 YYREEE (reference sequence). The CDR3 extends over 12 amino acids. V was shortened by 5 bases and J by 7 bases, with 13 bases between the two germline ends. In DNA, the CDR3 is TGTGCCAGCAGGGACAGAGGCCCGGAGCAGTACTTC. Translation: CASRDRGPEQYF.

This clone has more than one count but fewer than ten. A much larger clone differs by one base, so this may be a read error. The CDR3 sequence is CASSLGNTEAFF. CDR3 in DNA: TGTGCCAGCAGCCTAGGGAACACTGAAGCTTTCTTT. The gene calls are TRBV4-2 and TRBJ1-1; D ambiguous. The CDR3 loop spans 12 amino acids. V lost 4 bases to trimming and J lost 1 base, with 4 bases between them. Per the germline V gene, CDR1 is LGHNA and CDR2 is YNFKEQ.

V is TRBV5-6 and J is TRBJ2-3; D uncertain. Germline assignment: CDR1 SGHDT and CDR2 YYEEEE. The length of the CDR3 is 12 residues. Trimming stripped 2 bases from V and 4 bases from J, with 5 bases between. CDR3 protein: CASSFVADTQYF. The CDR3 coding sequence is TGTGCCAGCAGCTTCGTTGCAGATACGCAGTATTTT.

This clone has just a few counts. The genes are TRBV19 and TRBJ2-2, with 9 bases identical to TRBD1. The germline V gene has CDR1 LNHDA and CDR2 SQIVND (reference sequence). CDR3 length equals 14 residues. Trimming cost V 10 bases and J 3 bases; bases outside gene matches: 6. CDR3 sequence: CATGQGRYTGELFF. The CDR3 DNA reads TGTGCCACAGGACAGGGGAGGTACACCGGGGAGCTGTTTTTT.

This clone was counted once. This sequence joins TRBV4-2 and TRBJ2-7, with 12 bases identical to TRBD2. Germline V CDR1 and CDR2: LGHNA, YNFKEQ. V lost 5 bases, J lost 4 bases, and 6 bases stayed unmatched. This CDR3 has 15 amino acids. DNA for the CDR3: TGTGCCAGCAGCGACGGACTAGCGGGACGGTACGAGCAGTACTTC. It translates to CASSDGLAGRYEQYF.

The chain couples TRBV7-6 to TRBJ1-1, with D uncertain. CDR1 is SGHVS and CDR2 is FNYEAQ in the germline V gene. The CDR3 runs to 14 residues. V was clipped by 5 bases and J by 5 bases, with 15 bases between them. In DNA form, the CDR3 reads TGTGCCAGCAGCCCTTACTTGACGGGGACTGAAGCTTTCTTT. Translated: CASSPYLTGTEAFF.

The rearrangement joins TRBV6-1 to TRBJ2-7; TRBD1 aligns across 9 bases. The V gene end was trimmed by 4 bases and the J gene end by 2 bases; junction bases not matched to a gene: 3. Per germline, CDR1 MNHNS and CDR2 SASEGT. The CDR3 is made up of 14 amino acids. The CDR3 coding sequence is TGTGCCAGCAGTGCCGGGACAGGGACCTACGAGCAGTACTTC. Amino acid sequence: CASSAGTGTYEQYF.

Worth noting for this clone: The same CDR3 is also encoded by other DNA sequences in this sample. The chain links TRBV7-9 to TRBJ2-7, with a tentative D call TRBD1 (5 bases). The CDR3 runs 12 residues. Trimming left V 4 bases short and J 6 bases short, with 10 bases between. CDR1 is SEHNR, CDR2 FQNEAQ, per germline (reference sequence). The chain's CDR3 is CASSWGLGEQYF. The CDR3 DNA reads as TGTGCCAGCAGCTGGGGCCTCGGCGAGCAGTACTTC.

The genes are TRBV19 and TRBJ1-4; D call uncertain. The V and J ends lost 4 bases and 8 bases respectively, with 8 bases between them. CDR1 and CDR2 from the germline V gene are LNHDA and SQIVND (reference sequence). The CDR3 loop spans 12 amino acids. The CDR3 DNA sequence: TGTGCCAGTAGTACCGTCGGGGAAAAACTGTTTTTT. Its protein is CASSTVGEKLFF. Full variable domain (remainder filled in from reference TRBV19 and TRBJ1-4): DGGITQSPKYLFRKEGQNVTLSCEQNLNHDAMYWYRQDPGQGLRLIYYSQIVNDFQKGDIAEGYSVSREKKESFPLTVTSAQKNPTAFYLCASSTVGEKLFFGSGTQLSVL.

The chain carries TRBV6-5 and TRBJ1-3; D not certain. Germline V gene sequence: CDR1 MNHEY, CDR2 SVGAGI. V dropped 4 bases and J dropped 0 bases, with 7 bases sitting between them. The CDR3 is made up of 14 amino acids. The CDR3 loop is CASSFRSSGNTIYF. The CDR3 coding sequence is TGTGCCAGCAGTTTCCGAAGCTCTGGAAACACCATATATTTT.

DNA for the CDR3: TGTGCCAGCAGTCCACAGCGGTGGGAAGAGACCCAGTACTTC. Amino acid sequence: CASSPQRWEETQYF. J is TRBJ2-5 and V is TRBV27, with TRBD2 as a possible D gene (5 bases). The V gene lost 5 bases and the J gene lost 3 bases, with 13 bases spanning the gap. CDR1 and CDR2 (germline): MNHEY, SMNVEV (reference sequence). The CDR3 spans 14 residues.

V usage is TRBV30 and J usage is TRBJ1-1; a weak D match, TRBD1 (6 bases). Trimming removed 2 bases at V and 1 base at J, with 11 bases between. The CDR3 extends over 14 amino acids. The V gene's germline CDR1 is GTSNPN and CDR2 SVGIG (reference sequence). CDR3 sequence (DNA): TGTGCCTGGAGTAAGGGGGTCGGGAACACTGAAGCTTTCTTT. It is translated as CAWSKGVGNTEAFF.